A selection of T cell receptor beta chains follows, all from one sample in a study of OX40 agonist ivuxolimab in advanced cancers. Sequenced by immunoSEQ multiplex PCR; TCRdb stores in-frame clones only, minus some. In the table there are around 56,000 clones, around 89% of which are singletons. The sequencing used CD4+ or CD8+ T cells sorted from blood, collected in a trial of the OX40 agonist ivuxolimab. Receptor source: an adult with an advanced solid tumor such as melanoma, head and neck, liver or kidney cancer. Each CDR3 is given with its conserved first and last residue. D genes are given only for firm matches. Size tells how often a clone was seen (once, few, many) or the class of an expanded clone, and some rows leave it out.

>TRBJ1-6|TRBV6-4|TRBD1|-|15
CASSREDRGRSPLHF
TGTGCCAGCAGTCGCGAGGACAGGGGGCGATCACCCCTCCACTTT
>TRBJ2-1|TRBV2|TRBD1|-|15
CASRTGQGNHNEQFF
TGTGCCAGCAGGACGGGACAGGGGAACCACAATGAGCAGTTCTTC
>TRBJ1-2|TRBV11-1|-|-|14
CASSPALANYGYTF
TGTGCCAGCAGCCCAGCACTAGCTAACTATGGCTACACCTTC
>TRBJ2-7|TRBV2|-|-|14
CASRLIQDNYEQYF
TGTGCCAGCAGGTTAATACAGGATAACTACGAGCAGTACTTC
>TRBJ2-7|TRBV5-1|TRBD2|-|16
CASSLGLAGTFFEQYF
TGCGCCAGCAGCCTAGGACTAGCGGGGACCTTCTTCGAGCAGTACTTC
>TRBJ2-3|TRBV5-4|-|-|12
CASSTLTDTQYF
TGTGCCAGCAGCACCCTCACAGATACGCAGTATTTT
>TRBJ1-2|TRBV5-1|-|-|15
CASTVTAAGNYGYTF
TGCGCCAGCACGGTGACAGCCGCTGGGAACTATGGCTACACCTTC
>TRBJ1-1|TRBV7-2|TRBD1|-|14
CASSSGQVNTEAFF
TGTGCCAGCAGCTCGGGACAGGTGAACACTGAAGCTTTCTTT
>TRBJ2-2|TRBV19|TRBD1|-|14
CASTPTGVTGELFF
TGTGCCAGTACCCCGACAGGGGTGACCGGGGAGCTGTTTTTT
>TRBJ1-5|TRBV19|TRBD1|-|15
CASMGQGYSNQPQHF
TGTGCCAGTATGGGACAGGGCTATAGCAATCAGCCCCAGCATTTT
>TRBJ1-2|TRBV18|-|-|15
CASSPPGGSNYGYTF
TGTGCCAGCTCTCCCCCCGGGGGATCCAACTATGGCTACACCTTC
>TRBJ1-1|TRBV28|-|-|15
CASSPSLLMNTEAFF
TGTGCCAGCAGCCCGTCCCTCCTGATGAACACTGAAGCTTTCTTT
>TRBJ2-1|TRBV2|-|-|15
CASGLTWSSYNEQFF
TGTGCCAGCGGGCTGACCTGGAGCTCCTACAATGAGCAGTTCTTC
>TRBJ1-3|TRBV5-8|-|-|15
CASSQNWGLGNTIYF
TGTGCCAGCAGCCAAAACTGGGGGCTCGGGAACACCATATATTTT
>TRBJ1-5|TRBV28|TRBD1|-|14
CASTLSGGSQPQHF
TGTGCCAGCACTCTTTCAGGGGGCTCTCAGCCCCAGCATTTT
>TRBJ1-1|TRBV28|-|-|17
CASSVQGRWLMNTEAFF
TGTGCCAGCAGTGTTCAGGGTCGGTGGCTTATGAACACTGAAGCTTTCTTT
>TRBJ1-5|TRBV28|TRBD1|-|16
CASSRRTGHSNQPQHF
TGTGCCAGCAGTCGCAGGACAGGACATAGCAATCAGCCCCAGCATTTT
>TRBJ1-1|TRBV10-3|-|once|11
CAISENTEAFF
TGTGCCATCAGTGAGAACACTGAAGCTTTCTTT
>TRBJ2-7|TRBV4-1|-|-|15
CASSPTQDGRYEQYF
TGCGCCAGCAGCCCAACGCAGGACGGTCGCTACGAGCAGTACTTC
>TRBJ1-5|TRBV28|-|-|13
CASRRTRNQPQHF
TGTGCCAGCAGACGGACGCGGAATCAGCCCCAGCATTTT
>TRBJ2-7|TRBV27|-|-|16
CASSLSYERSSYEQYF
TGTGCCAGCAGTTTATCTTATGAAAGGAGCTCCTACGAGCAGTACTTC
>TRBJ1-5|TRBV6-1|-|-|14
CASRPTESNQPQHF
TGTGCCAGCAGACCGACAGAGAGCAATCAGCCCCAGCATTTT
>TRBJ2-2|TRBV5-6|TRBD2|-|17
CASSLLSGGADTGELFF
TGTGCCAGCAGCCTACTTAGCGGGGGGGCCGACACCGGGGAGCTGTTTTTT
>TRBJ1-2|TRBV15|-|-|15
CATSRLQQGAYGYTF
TGTGCCACCAGCAGGTTGCAACAGGGAGCTTATGGCTACACCTTC
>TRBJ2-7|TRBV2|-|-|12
CASRLQLYEQYF
TGTGCCAGCAGGTTACAGCTTTACGAGCAGTACTTC
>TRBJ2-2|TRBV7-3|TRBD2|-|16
CASSFGTSGYTGELFF
TGTGCCAGCAGCTTTGGGACTAGCGGGTACACCGGGGAGCTGTTTTTT
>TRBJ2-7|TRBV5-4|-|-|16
CASSLVGARGNDEQYF
TGTGCCAGCAGCTTGGTGGGCGCGAGGGGGAATGACGAGCAGTACTTC
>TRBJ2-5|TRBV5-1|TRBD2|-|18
CASSLTGLAGGSTETQYF
TGCGCCAGCAGCTTGACGGGACTAGCGGGAGGGTCAACAGAGACCCAGTACTTC
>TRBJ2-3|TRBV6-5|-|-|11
CASSSLDTQYF
TGTGCCAGCAGTTCCCTCGATACGCAGTATTTT
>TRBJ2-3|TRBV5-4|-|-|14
CASSLQGATDTQYF
TGTGCCAGCAGCTTACAGGGTGCCACAGATACGCAGTATTTT
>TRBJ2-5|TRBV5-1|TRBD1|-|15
CASSWAGTAQETQYF
TGCGCCAGCAGCTGGGCCGGGACAGCCCAAGAGACCCAGTACTTC
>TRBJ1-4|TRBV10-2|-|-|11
CASSREEKLFF
TGCGCCAGCAGCCGGGAAGAAAAACTGTTTTTT
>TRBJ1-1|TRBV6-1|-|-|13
CASSEPQGWRAFF
TGTGCCAGCAGTGAACCCCAGGGGTGGAGAGCTTTCTTT
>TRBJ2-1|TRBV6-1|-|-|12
CASSDIRNEQFF
TGTGCCAGCAGTGACATTAGAAATGAGCAGTTCTTC
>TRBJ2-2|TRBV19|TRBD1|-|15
CASSRTGGAPGELFF
TGTGCCAGTAGTAGGACAGGGGGCGCCCCCGGGGAGCTGTTTTTT
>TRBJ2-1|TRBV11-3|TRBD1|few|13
CASSPTGYNEQFF
TGTGCCAGCAGCCCGACAGGGTACAATGAGCAGTTCTTC
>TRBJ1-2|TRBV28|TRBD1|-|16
CASSLSRTGSYDGYTF
TGTGCCAGCAGTTTATCCCGGACAGGGTCATATGATGGCTACACCTTC
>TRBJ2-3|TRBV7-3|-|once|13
CASSLLTRSAQYF
TGTGCCAGCAGCTTACTTACTAGAAGTGCGCAGTATTTT
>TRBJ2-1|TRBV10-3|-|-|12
CAISAGGNEQFF
TGTGCCATCAGTGCAGGGGGGAATGAGCAGTTCTTC
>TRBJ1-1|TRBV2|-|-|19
CASSFPYRGRSSTPTEAFF
TGTGCCAGCAGTTTTCCCTATCGGGGCCGAAGCTCCACCCCAACTGAAGCTTTCTTT
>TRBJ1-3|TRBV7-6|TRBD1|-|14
CASSYEDRTNTIYF
TGTGCCAGCAGCTACGAGGACAGGACTAACACCATATATTTT
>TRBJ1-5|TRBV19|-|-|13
CASTLRAPKPQHF
TGTGCCAGTACTCTCAGGGCCCCCAAGCCCCAGCATTTT
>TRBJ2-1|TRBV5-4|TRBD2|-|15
CAIRSSGGGIYEQFF
TGTGCCATCAGAAGTAGCGGGGGGGGTATTTACGAGCAGTTCTTC
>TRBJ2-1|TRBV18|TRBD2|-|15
CASSRGQREINEQFF
TGTGCCAGCTCACGAGGCCAGCGGGAGATCAATGAGCAGTTCTTC
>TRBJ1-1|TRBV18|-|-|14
CASSPGPPDTEAFF
TGTGCCAGCTCACCGGGCCCCCCGGACACTGAAGCTTTCTTT
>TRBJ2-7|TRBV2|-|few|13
CASRETGPYEQYF
TGTGCCAGCAGGGAAACAGGGCCCTACGAGCAGTACTTC
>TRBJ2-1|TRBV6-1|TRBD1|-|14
CASMRTGNYNEQFF
TGTGCCAGCATGCGGACAGGGAACTACAATGAGCAGTTCTTC
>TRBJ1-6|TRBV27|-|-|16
CASSLIRAGRNSPLHF
TGTGCCAGCAGTTTAATAAGGGCAGGAAGGAATTCACCCCTCCACTTT
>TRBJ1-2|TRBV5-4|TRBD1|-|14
CASSLGTGGYGYTF
TGTGCCAGCAGCTTGGGGACAGGGGGCTATGGCTACACCTTC
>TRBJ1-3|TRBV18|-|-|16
CASSPKDIHSGNTIYF
TGTGCCAGCTCACCAAAGGACATCCACTCTGGAAACACCATATATTTT
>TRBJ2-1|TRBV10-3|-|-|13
CAIGGASYNEQFF
TGTGCCATCGGGGGGGCGAGCTACAATGAGCAGTTCTTC
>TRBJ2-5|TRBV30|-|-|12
CAWSVIEETQYF
TGTGCCTGGAGTGTAATAGAAGAGACCCAGTACTTC